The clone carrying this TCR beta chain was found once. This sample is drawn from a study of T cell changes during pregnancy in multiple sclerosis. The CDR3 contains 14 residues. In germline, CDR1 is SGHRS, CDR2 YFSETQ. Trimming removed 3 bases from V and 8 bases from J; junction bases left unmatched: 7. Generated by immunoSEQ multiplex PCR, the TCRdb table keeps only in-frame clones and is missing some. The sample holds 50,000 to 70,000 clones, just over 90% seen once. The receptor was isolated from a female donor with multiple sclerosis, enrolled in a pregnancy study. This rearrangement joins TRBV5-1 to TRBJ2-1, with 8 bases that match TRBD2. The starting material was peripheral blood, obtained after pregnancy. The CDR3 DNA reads TGCGCCAGCAGCTGGTTTACGGGAGGGCATGAGCAGTTCTTC. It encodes CASSWFTGGHEQFF.